A single sample gave rise to the 4 T cell receptor beta chains below, sequenced in a study of OX40 agonist ivuxolimab in advanced cancers. TCRdb keeps only in-frame clones here, not all; method: immunoSEQ multiplex PCR. The table records about 15,000 clones, approximately 93% of them present only once. The sequences come from CD4+ or CD8+ T cells sorted from blood, collected in a trial of the OX40 agonist ivuxolimab. Receptor source: an adult with an advanced solid tumor such as melanoma, head and neck, liver or kidney cancer.

The gene calls are TRBV2 and TRBJ1-5; the D is unclear. The CDR3 totals 15 residues. Trimming left V 9 bases short and J 0 bases short, with 15 bases between. The germline V gene encodes CDR1 SNHLY and CDR2 FYNNEI. The CDR3 reads CASNRATDSNQPQHF. In DNA, the CDR3 is TGTGCCAGTAACCGGGCGACCGATAGCAATCAGCCCCAGCATTTT.

The CDR3 reads CASSYAPGTIYNEQFF. The CDR3 bases are TGTGCCAGCAGTTACGCCCCCGGGACTATCTACAATGAGCAGTTCTTC. This chain connects TRBV6-5 to TRBJ2-1, with TRBD2 matching over 7 bases. Germline trimming cut 2 bases from V and 3 bases from J; bases unmatched to any gene: 7. Germline V gives CDR1 MNHEY, CDR2 SVGAGI. The CDR3 is 16 amino acids.

This clone was detected once. The chain combines TRBV15 with TRBJ1-2, with D perhaps matching TRBD1 (6 bases). Germline CDR1 LNHNV, CDR2 YYDKDF (reference sequence). V was pared by 3 bases and J by 8 bases, with 19 bases between. The length of the CDR3 is 15 residues. The CDR3 DNA reads as TGTGCCACCAGCAGCCTTACGGGGGCAATCTTCGGCTACACCTTC. This sequence encodes CATSSLTGAIFGYTF.

V is TRBV6-5 and J is TRBJ2-3, with D perhaps TRBD2 (5 bases). The germline gives CDR1 MNHEY, CDR2 SVGAGI. The CDR3 is made up of 15 amino acids. V was clipped by 0 bases and J by 4 bases, with 11 bases between them. The CDR3 here is CASSYSGLEADTQYF. CDR3 sequence (DNA): TGTGCCAGCAGTTACTCAGGATTGGAGGCAGATACGCAGTATTTT.